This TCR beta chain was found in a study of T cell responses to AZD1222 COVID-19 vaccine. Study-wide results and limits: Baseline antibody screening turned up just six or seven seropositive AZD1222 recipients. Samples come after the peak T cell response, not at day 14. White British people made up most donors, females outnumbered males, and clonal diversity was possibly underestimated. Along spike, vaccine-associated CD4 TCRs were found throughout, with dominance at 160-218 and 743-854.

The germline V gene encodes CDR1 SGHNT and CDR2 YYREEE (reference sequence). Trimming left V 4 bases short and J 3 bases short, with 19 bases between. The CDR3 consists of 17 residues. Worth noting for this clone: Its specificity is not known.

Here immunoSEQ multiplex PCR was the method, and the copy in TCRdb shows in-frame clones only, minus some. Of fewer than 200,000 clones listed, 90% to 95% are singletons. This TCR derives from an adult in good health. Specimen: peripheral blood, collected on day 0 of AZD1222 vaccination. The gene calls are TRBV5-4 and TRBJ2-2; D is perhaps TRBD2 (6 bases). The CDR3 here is CASSLLTRMRDTGELFF. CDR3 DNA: TGTGCCAGCAGCCTTCTGACTAGGATGAGGGACACCGGGGAGCTGTTTTTT. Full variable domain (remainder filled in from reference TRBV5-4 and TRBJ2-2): ETGVTQSPTHLIKTRGQQVTLRCSSQSGHNTVSWYQQALGQGPQFIFQYYREEENGRGNFPPRFSGLQFPNYSSELNVNALELDDSALYLCASSLLTRMRDTGELFFGEGSRLTVL.